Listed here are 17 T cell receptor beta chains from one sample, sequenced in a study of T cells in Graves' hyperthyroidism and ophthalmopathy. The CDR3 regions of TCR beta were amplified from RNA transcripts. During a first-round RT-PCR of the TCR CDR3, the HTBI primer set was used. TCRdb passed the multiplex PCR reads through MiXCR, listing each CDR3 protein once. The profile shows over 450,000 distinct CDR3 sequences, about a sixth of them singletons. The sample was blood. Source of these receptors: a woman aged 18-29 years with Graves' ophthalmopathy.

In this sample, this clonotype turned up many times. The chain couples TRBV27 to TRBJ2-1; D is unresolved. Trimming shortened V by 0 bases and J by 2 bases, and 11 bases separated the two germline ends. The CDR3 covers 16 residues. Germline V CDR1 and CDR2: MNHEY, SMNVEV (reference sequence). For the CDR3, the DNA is TGTGCCAGCAGTTTATCGGCCGGACCTCCCTACAATGAGCAGTTCTTC. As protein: CASSLSAGPPYNEQFF.

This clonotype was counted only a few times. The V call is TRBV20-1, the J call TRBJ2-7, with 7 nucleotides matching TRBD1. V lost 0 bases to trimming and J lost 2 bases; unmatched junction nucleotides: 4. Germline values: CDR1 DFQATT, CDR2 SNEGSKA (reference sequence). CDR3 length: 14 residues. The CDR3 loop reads CSARDSGTAYEQYF. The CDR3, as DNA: TGCAGTGCTAGAGATAGTGGGACAGCCTACGAGCAGTACTTC.

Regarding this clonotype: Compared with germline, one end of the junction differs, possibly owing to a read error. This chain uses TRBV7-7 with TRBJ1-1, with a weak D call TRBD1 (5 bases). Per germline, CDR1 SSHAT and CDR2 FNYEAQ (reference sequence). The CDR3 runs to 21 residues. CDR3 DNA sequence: TGTGCTAGCAGCTTAGCAAAATCTGATCCGGGACGGGGAGTTATGAACACTGAAGCTTTCTTT. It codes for CASSLAKSDPGRGVMNTEAFF.

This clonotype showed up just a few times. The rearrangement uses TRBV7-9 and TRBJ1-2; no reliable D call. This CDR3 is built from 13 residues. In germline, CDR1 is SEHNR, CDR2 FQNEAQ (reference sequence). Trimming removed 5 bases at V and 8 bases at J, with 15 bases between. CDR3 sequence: CASSPPATEGYTF. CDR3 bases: TGTGCCAGCAGCCCCCCTGCGACGGAGGGCTACACCTTC.

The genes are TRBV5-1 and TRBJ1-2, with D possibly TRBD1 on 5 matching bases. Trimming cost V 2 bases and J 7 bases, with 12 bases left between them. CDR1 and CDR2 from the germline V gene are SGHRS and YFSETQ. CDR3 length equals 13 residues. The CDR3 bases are TGCGCCAGCAGCTTCGAGGGGACCGGTGGCTACACCTTC. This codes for CASSFEGTGGYTF. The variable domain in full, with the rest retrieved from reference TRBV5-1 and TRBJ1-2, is KAGVTQTPRYLIKTRGQQVTLSCSPISGHRSVSWYQQTPGQGLQFLFEYFSETQRNKGNFPGRFSGRQFSNSRSEMNVSTLELGDSALYLCASSFEGTGGYTFGSGTRLTVV.

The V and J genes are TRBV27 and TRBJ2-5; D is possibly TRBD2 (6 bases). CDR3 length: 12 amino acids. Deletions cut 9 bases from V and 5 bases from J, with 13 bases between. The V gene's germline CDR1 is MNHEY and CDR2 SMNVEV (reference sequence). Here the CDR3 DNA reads TGTGCCAGGGGGAGGATGGTGGAGACCCAGTACTTC. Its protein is CARGRMVETQYF.

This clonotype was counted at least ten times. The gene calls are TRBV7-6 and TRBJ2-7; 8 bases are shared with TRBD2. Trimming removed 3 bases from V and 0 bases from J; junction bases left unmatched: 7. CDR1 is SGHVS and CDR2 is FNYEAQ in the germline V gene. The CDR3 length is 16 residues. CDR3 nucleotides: TGTGCCAGCAGCTTCATCACCGGGACTAGCTCCTACGAGCAGTACTTC. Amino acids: CASSFITGTSSYEQYF.

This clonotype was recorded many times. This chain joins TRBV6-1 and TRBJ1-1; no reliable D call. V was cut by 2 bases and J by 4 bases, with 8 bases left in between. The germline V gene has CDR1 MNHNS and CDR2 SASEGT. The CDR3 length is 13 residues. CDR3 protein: CASSESGSTEAFF. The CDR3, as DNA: TGTGCCAGCAGTGAATCGGGAAGCACTGAAGCTTTCTTT.

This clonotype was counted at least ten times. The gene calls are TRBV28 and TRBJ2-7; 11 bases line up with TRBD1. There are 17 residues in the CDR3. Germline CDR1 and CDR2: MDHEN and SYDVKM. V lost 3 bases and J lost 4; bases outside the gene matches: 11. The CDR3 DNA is TGTGCCAGCAGTTTCTCTCTAGGACAGGGGGCCTCATACGAGCAGTACTTC. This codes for CASSFSLGQGASYEQYF.

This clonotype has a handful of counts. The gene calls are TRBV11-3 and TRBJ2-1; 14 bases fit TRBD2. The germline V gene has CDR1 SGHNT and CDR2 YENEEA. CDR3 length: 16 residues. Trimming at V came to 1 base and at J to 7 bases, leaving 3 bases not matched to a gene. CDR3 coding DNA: TGTGCCAGCAGCTTAGGAGGGACTAGCGGGAGAAATGAGCAGTTCTTC. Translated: CASSLGGTSGRNEQFF. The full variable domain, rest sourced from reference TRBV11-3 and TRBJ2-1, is EAGVVQSPRYKIIEKKQPVAFWCNPISGHNTLYWYLQNLGQGPELLIRYENEEAVDDSQLPKDRFSAERLKGVDSTLKIQPAELGDSAVYLCASSLGGTSGRNEQFFGPGTRLTVL.

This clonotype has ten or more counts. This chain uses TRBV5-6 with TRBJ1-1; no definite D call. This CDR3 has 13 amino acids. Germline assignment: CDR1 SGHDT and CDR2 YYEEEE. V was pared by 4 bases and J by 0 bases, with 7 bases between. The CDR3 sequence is CASSPIMNTEAFF. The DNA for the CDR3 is TGTGCCAGCAGCCCTATCATGAACACTGAAGCTTTCTTT.

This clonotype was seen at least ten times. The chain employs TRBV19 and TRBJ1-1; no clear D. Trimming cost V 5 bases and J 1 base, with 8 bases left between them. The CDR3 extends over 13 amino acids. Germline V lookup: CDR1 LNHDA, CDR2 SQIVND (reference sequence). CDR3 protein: CASSPDKNTEAFF. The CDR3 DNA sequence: TGTGCCAGTAGTCCCGACAAGAACACTGAAGCTTTCTTT.

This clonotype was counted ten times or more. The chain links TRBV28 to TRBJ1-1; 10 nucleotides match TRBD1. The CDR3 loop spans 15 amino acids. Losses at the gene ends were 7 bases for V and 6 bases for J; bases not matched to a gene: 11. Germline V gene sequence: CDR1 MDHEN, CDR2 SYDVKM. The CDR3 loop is CASTEDRGPKAEAFF. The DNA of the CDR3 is TGTGCCAGCACCGAAGACAGGGGGCCGAAAGCTGAAGCTTTCTTT. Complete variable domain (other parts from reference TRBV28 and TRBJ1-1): DVKVTQSSRYLVKRTGEKVFLECVQDMDHENMFWYRQDPGLGLRLIYFSYDVKMKEKGDIPEGYSVSREKKERFSLILESASTNQTSMYLCASTEDRGPKAEAFFGQGTRLTVV.

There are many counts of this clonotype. The CDR3 sequence is CASSPVPRGDTGELFF. DNA of the CDR3: TGTGCCAGCAGCCCGGTCCCCAGGGGTGACACCGGGGAGCTGTTTTTT. The rearrangement joins TRBV7-2 to TRBJ2-2; possible D gene TRBD1, 6 bases. The CDR3 consists of 16 residues. The V gene's germline CDR1 is SGHTA and CDR2 FQGNSA. V lost 5 bases, J lost 3 bases, and 16 bases lay in between.

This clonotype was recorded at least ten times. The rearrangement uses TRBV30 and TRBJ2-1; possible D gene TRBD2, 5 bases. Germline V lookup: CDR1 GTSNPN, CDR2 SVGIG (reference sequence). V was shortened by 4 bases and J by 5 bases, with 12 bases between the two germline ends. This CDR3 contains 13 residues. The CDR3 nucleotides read TGTGCCTGGAACGGGAAAGGTAACAATGAGCAGTTCTTC. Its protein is CAWNGKGNNEQFF.

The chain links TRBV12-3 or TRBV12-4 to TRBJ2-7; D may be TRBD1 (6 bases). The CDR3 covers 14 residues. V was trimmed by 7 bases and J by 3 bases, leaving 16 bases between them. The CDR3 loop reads CASTAAGDVYEQYF. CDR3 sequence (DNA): TGTGCCAGCACCGCGGCAGGGGATGTCTACGAGCAGTACTTC.

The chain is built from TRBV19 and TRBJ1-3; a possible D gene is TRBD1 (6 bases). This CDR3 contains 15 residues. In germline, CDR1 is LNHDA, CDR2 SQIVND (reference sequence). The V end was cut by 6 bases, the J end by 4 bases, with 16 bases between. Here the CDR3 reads CASSAAGTFGNTIYF. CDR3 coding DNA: TGTGCCAGTAGCGCTGCCGGGACATTCGGAAACACCATATATTTT.